This T cell receptor beta chain is from a study of blood T cell repertoires in COVID-19. Across the whole study: Spain, Italy and the United States supplied samples that represented acute and convalescent COVID-19. PBMCs, B-cell-depleted T cells, or T cells were the source of the cDNA or gDNA that made up the material.

In the original analysis: Scientists estimated how many nucleated cells there were by amplifying reference gene primers. This table comes from immunoSEQ multiplex PCR, and its TCRdb copy is limited to in-frame clones, with some not included. That table supplies the V and J calls and clone size; D and trimming were determined from the DNA. The data contain about 230,000 clones, approximately 90% of them singletons. This CDR3 is 14 amino acids long. The germline CDR1 and CDR2 sequences are SGHNT and YENEEA. The ends lost 4 bases at V and 0 bases at J; junction bases unmatched: 3. Seattle patient enrollment occurred during active infection, with longitudinal follow-up thereafter.

The sequence was obtained from a man aged 30-40 years with COVID-19, enrolled during active disease. Material for sequencing was peripheral blood. The J gene is TRBJ2-7, the V gene TRBV11-3, with 7 nucleotides matching TRBD1. The CDR3: CASSSGGSSYEQYF. CDR3 nucleotide sequence: TGTGCCAGCAGCTCAGGGGGAAGCTCCTACGAGCAGTACTTC.